This entry lists 29 T cell receptor beta chains sequenced from one sample in a study of T cell responses to AZD1222 COVID-19 vaccine (dated by TCRdb to the early 2020s). Sample time point, as interpreted from the label and publication: baseline before first vaccination. Library prep was done by the immunoSEQ multiplex PCR assay. The table comes from immuneACCESS by way of TCRdb, which keeps in-frame sequences with V and J called. Part of the clones is missing from these tables; in studies checked, under half for an unresolved V gene and the rest for unknown reasons. The sample table shows about 130,000 clones, and around 87% are seen once. Clones ranked in the top ten supply 10% of the sample. This specimen was peripheral blood, taken on day 0 of AZD1222 vaccination. These receptors originate from an adult in good health.

The chain couples TRBV30 to TRBJ1-2, with D unclear. V was shortened by 0 bases and J by 8 bases, with 10 bases between the two germline ends. The CDR3 is 12 residues long. Germline V gene data show CDR1 as GTSNPN and CDR2 as SVGIG (reference sequence). The CDR3: CAWSVPALGYTF. As DNA, the CDR3 is TGTGCCTGGAGTGTACCCGCCCTAGGCTACACCTTC.

The rearrangement links TRBV23-1 to TRBJ2-1; 7 nucleotides align to TRBD2. TRBV23-1 is flagged as an ORF with uncertain function. The CDR3 has 15 amino acids. The J segment lost 8 bases and the V segment lost 3 bases, leaving 10 bases of the junction unmatched. CDR3 sequence: CASSHDRGTTDEQFF. The DNA of the CDR3 is TGCGCCAGCAGTCACGATCGTGGGACTACCGATGAGCAGTTCTTC.

The chain combines TRBV2 with TRBJ1-6; D gene uncertain. Trimming left V 8 bases short and J 4 bases short, with 6 bases between. The CDR3 has 12 residues. Germline CDR1 and CDR2: SNHLY and FYNNEI. In nucleotides, the CDR3 is TGTGCCAGCTCCGCGTATAATTCACCCCTCCACTTT. Translating it yields CASSAYNSPLHF.

This chain joins TRBV15 and TRBJ1-4; D is ambiguous. This CDR3 comprises 15 residues. With 3 bases removed from V and 8 bases from J, the gap between germline ends came to 16 bases. Germline-derived CDR1 and CDR2 are LNHNV and YYDKDF (reference sequence). CDR3 DNA: TGTGCCACCAGCAGCCACGCTGCGGGGAGAGAAAAACTGTTTTTT. This encodes CATSSHAAGREKLFF.

The chain couples TRBV7-2 to TRBJ2-3; D is unclear. Trimming took 5 bases from V and 2 from J, leaving 5 bases between them. CDR1 and CDR2 (germline): SGHTA, FQGNSA. This CDR3 contains 12 residues. CDR3 coding DNA: TGTGCCAGCAGCATTTCCACAGATACGCAGTATTTT. This encodes CASSISTDTQYF.

The chain couples TRBV28 to TRBJ1-6, with D tentatively TRBD1 (6 bases). This CDR3 contains 15 residues. In germline, CDR1 is MDHEN, CDR2 SYDVKM. V was cut by 7 bases and J by 5 bases, with 15 bases left in between. DNA for the CDR3: TGTGCCAGCAACGTACGGGGGCTCCATAATTCACCCCTCCACTTT. As protein: CASNVRGLHNSPLHF.

The genes are TRBV19 and TRBJ1-1, with D unresolved. The CDR3 covers 14 residues. Per germline, CDR1 LNHDA and CDR2 SQIVND (reference sequence). With 1 base removed from V and 2 bases from J, the gap between germline ends came to 8 bases. The chain's CDR3 is CASSIGRFNTEAFF. In nucleotides, the CDR3 is TGTGCCAGTAGTATAGGGAGGTTTAACACTGAAGCTTTCTTT.

The chain uses TRBV24-1 and TRBJ1-5; D call uncertain. The CDR3 covers 15 residues. V was cut by 4 bases and J by 0 bases, with 9 bases left in between. Germline V gene data show CDR1 as KGHDR and CDR2 as SFDVKD. Here the CDR3 reads CATSEPTASNQPQHF. CDR3 DNA: TGTGCCACCAGTGAGCCCACAGCTAGCAATCAGCCCCAGCATTTT.

This chain joins TRBV9 and TRBJ2-7; 8 nucleotides match TRBD1. The V segment lost 2 bases and the J segment 6 bases; nucleotides outside the gene matches: 4. Germline CDR1 and CDR2: SGDLS and YYNGEE. This CDR3 is built from 13 residues. In DNA form, the CDR3 reads TGTGCCAGCAGCGTCAGGACAGGGCGCGAGCAGTACTTC. It encodes CASSVRTGREQYF.

The rearrangement joins TRBV2 to TRBJ2-5; D not resolved. Germline-derived CDR1 and CDR2 are SNHLY and FYNNEI. The CDR3 runs to 11 residues. Between the trimmed V and J ends, which lost 5 bases and 1 base, there was a span of 2 bases. The CDR3 DNA follows: TGTGCCAGCAGTCCCCAAGAGACCCAGTACTTC. Translated, it gives CASSPQETQYF.

The chain recombines TRBV7-8 with TRBJ1-2; no clear D gene. CDR1 and CDR2 from the germline V gene are SGHVS and FQNEAQ. Trimming stripped 1 base from V and 4 bases from J, with 4 bases between. The CDR3 is made up of 12 amino acids. CDR3 region: CASSLDGYGYTF. Written as DNA, the CDR3 is TGTGCCAGCAGCTTAGACGGCTATGGCTACACCTTC.

J is TRBJ1-5 and V is TRBV6-6; possible D gene TRBD1, 5 bases. This CDR3 has 14 residues. Deletions cut 6 bases from V and 2 bases from J, with 11 bases between. The germline V gene encodes CDR1 MNHNY and CDR2 SVGAGI (reference sequence). The CDR3 nucleotides read TGTGCCAGCAGCAAAACAGGAGGCAATCAGCCCCAGCATTTT. As protein: CASSKTGGNQPQHF.

The genes are TRBV15 and TRBJ1-5, with TRBD1 as a possible D gene (5 bases). Germline V lookup: CDR1 LNHNV, CDR2 YYDKDF (reference sequence). Deletions cut 7 bases from V and 6 bases from J, with 16 bases between. The CDR3 runs 14 residues. CDR3 DNA sequence: TGTGCCACCACCCGGGGGGGTGATGGTCAGCCCCAGCATTTT. This translates into CATTRGGDGQPQHF.

The chain carries TRBV27 and TRBJ2-7; the D gene is possibly TRBD2 (5 bases). CDR3 length equals 13 residues. CDR1 and CDR2 (germline): MNHEY, SMNVEV (reference sequence). V gave up 10 bases and J gave up 3 bases, with 16 bases separating them. CDR3: CATGGSSYYEQYF. The DNA for the CDR3 is TGTGCCACAGGCGGGTCATCCTACTACGAGCAGTACTTC.

This chain connects TRBV27 to TRBJ2-7, with 10 bases fitting TRBD2. Germline V gene data show CDR1 as MNHEY and CDR2 as SMNVEV (reference sequence). Losses at the gene ends were 6 bases for V and 0 bases for J; bases not matched to a gene: 8. CDR3 size: 16 residues. The CDR3 bases are TGTGCCAGCAGAGAGGGACTAGCGTCTAGCTCCTACGAGCAGTACTTC. Amino acid sequence: CASREGLASSSYEQYF.

V and J are TRBV19 and TRBJ1-5; D is possibly TRBD1 (5 bases). The germline gives CDR1 LNHDA, CDR2 SQIVND (reference sequence). V gave up 7 bases and J gave up 0 bases, with 10 bases separating them. This CDR3 contains 14 residues. In DNA form, the CDR3 reads TGTGCCAGTACCAGGACACATAGCAATCAGCCCCAGCATTTT. Protein: CASTRTHSNQPQHF.

V usage is TRBV7-2 and J usage is TRBJ2-3, with 9 bases identical to TRBD2. The germline CDR1 and CDR2 sequences are SGHTA and FQGNSA. This CDR3 is built from 17 residues. The ends lost 7 bases at V and 4 bases at J; junction bases unmatched: 15. CDR3 loop: CASIQGAGGWGADTQYF. The CDR3 nucleotides read TGTGCCAGCATCCAGGGAGCGGGAGGTTGGGGGGCAGATACGCAGTATTTT.

This clone was counted only a few times. This rearrangement joins TRBV27 to TRBJ2-7, with a tentative D call TRBD2 (5 bases). Trimming pared 3 bases from V and 7 bases from J, leaving 19 bases between. This CDR3 is built from 15 residues. Germline-derived CDR1 and CDR2 are MNHEY and SMNVEV (reference sequence). The CDR3 loop reads CASSFGLGSGEEQYF. Here the CDR3 DNA reads TGTGCCAGCAGTTTCGGACTGGGGAGTGGGGAGGAGCAGTACTTC.

The chain couples TRBV5-4 to TRBJ2-1, with D hard to call. This CDR3 spans 16 amino acids. Germline CDR1 reads SGHNT; CDR2 reads YYREEE (reference sequence). The V end was cut by 2 bases, the J end by 2 bases, with 14 bases between. CDR3 amino acids: CASSFSVAVAYNEQFF. In nucleotides, the CDR3 is TGTGCCAGCAGCTTTAGTGTGGCGGTCGCCTACAATGAGCAGTTCTTC.

The chain couples TRBV5-5 to TRBJ1-5, with TRBD1 matching 9 bases. V lost 2 bases and J lost 8; bases outside the gene matches: 8. This CDR3 comprises 15 residues. The germline V gene encodes CDR1 SGHKS and CDR2 YYEKEE (reference sequence). CDR3 in amino acids: CASSFGGTGTEPQHF. As DNA, the CDR3 is TGTGCCAGCAGCTTCGGGGGGACAGGGACCGAGCCCCAGCATTTT.

The rearrangement links TRBV24-1 to TRBJ1-2; D perhaps matches TRBD1 (5 bases). This CDR3 spans 14 amino acids. Per the germline V gene, CDR1 is KGHDR and CDR2 is SFDVKD. V was trimmed by 3 bases and J by 2 bases, leaving 9 bases between them. The CDR3 is CATSDRGRNYGYTF. CDR3 bases: TGTGCCACCAGTGATAGGGGACGGAACTATGGCTACACCTTC.

The chain is built from TRBV29-1 and TRBJ1-4; 7 positions match TRBD1. V shed 6 bases, J shed 3 bases, and the junction held 4 bases outside the gene matches. Germline V gene sequence: CDR1 SQVTM, CDR2 ANQGSEA. This CDR3 region has 13 residues. The CDR3 sequence is CSVAGQSNEKLFF. The DNA for the CDR3 is TGCAGCGTCGCGGGACAGTCTAATGAAAAACTGTTTTTT.

The chain couples TRBV5-1 to TRBJ1-2; D is uncertain. CDR3 length: 14 amino acids. V lost 0 bases to trimming and J lost 7 bases, with 13 bases between them. Per germline, CDR1 SGHRS and CDR2 YFSETQ. The CDR3 nucleotides read TGCGCCAGCAGCTTGGATGTACCCTCGGGTGGCTACACCTTC. The encoded protein is CASSLDVPSGGYTF.

CDR3 sequence: CASTLPNQPQHF. CDR3 coding DNA: TGTGCCAGCACCTTGCCCAATCAGCCCCAGCATTTT. The V call is TRBV28, the J call TRBJ1-5; D gene uncertain. The CDR3 is made up of 12 amino acids. V was pared by 7 bases and J by 3 bases, with 7 bases between. The germline V gene encodes CDR1 MDHEN and CDR2 SYDVKM.

The rearrangement links TRBV5-1 to TRBJ2-1, with TRBD1 matching 8 bases. From germline, CDR1 is SGHRS and CDR2 YFSETQ. CDR3 length: 16 amino acids. V was pared by 3 bases and J by 1 base, with 6 bases of the junction left unmatched. CDR3 DNA: TGCGCCAGCAGCTCCGAGACAGGGGAGTCCTACAATGAGCAGTTCTTC. The encoded protein is CASSSETGESYNEQFF.

This clone was counted once. In nucleotides, the CDR3 is TGTGCCAGCAGCCTTGCGGGACAGGGCACAGATACGCAGTATTTT. Translated, it gives CASSLAGQGTDTQYF. The chain couples TRBV5-4 to TRBJ2-3, with TRBD1 identical over 8 bases. Trimming cost V 4 bases and J 1 base; bases outside gene matches: 5. CDR3 size: 15 residues. Per germline, CDR1 SGHNT and CDR2 YYREEE (reference sequence).

The chain joins TRBV6-5 to TRBJ1-1, with no clear D. The germline CDR1 and CDR2 sequences are MNHEY and SVGAGI. Trimming removed 4 bases at V and 5 bases at J, with 17 bases between. The CDR3 runs to 15 residues. The CDR3 sequence: CASSSVGGIATEAFF. CDR3 nucleotides: TGTGCCAGCAGTTCCGTTGGCGGGATAGCAACTGAAGCTTTCTTT.

The rearrangement uses TRBV30 and TRBJ1-4; D is possibly TRBD1 (5 bases). The CDR3 is 12 residues long. Germline assignment: CDR1 GTSNPN and CDR2 SVGIG (reference sequence). Between the trimmed V and J ends, which lost 5 bases and 8 bases, there was a span of 12 bases. In nucleotides, the CDR3 is TGTGCCTGGTCCCCCGGGGGGGAAAAACTGTTTTTT. As protein: CAWSPGGEKLFF.

V gene TRBV15 combines with J gene TRBJ1-1; possible D gene TRBD1, 5 bases. The CDR3 runs to 13 residues. V dropped 0 bases and J dropped 6 bases, with 8 bases sitting between them. CDR1 and CDR2 from the germline V gene are LNHNV and YYDKDF (reference sequence). Written as DNA, the CDR3 is TGTGCCACCAGCAGAGATGTGACAGCTGAAGCTTTCTTT. It codes for CATSRDVTAEAFF.